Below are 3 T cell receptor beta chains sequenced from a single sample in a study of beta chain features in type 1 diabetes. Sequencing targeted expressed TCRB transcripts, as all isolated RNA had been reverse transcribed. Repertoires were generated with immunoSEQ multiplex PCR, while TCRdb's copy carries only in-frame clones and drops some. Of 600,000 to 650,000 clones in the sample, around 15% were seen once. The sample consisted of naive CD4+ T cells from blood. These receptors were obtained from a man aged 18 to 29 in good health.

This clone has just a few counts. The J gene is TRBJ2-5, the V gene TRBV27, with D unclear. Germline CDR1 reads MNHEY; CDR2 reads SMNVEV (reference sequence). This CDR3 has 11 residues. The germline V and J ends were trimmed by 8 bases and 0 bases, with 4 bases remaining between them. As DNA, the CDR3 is TGTGCCAGCGGGTACCAAGAGACCCAGTACTTC. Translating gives CASGYQETQYF.

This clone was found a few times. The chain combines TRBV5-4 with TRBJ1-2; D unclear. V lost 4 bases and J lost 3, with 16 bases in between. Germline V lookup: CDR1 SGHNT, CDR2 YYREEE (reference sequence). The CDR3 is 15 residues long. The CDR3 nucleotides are TGTGCCAGCAGCCCTCCGGCTGGGCGCCACTATGGCTACACCTTC. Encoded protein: CASSPPAGRHYGYTF.

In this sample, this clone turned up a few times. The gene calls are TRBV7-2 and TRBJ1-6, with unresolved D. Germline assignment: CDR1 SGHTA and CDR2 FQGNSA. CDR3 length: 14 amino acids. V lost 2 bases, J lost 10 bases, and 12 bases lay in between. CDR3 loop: CASSLHRAESPLHF. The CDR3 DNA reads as TGTGCCAGCAGCTTACACAGAGCAGAGTCACCCCTCCACTTT.